This T cell receptor (beta chain) was sequenced in a study of identical twins. The CDR3 is made up of 18 amino acids. The germline CDR1 and CDR2 sequences are SNHLY and FYNNEI. The trim removed 7 bases at V and 0 bases at J, leaving 14 bases unmatched. TCRdb itself ran the 5' RACE reads through MiXCR, one entry per CDR3 protein. The sample yields approximately 590,000 distinct CDR3 sequences, around a tenth seen once. This clonotype was observed a few times. No antigen is known for it. Study outcomes and limitations: For cord blood, abundant beta clonotypes had fewer insertions, unlike memory repertoires, which showed none.

This sample also belongs to another study, concerning yellow fever vaccine responses in identical twins.

V is TRBV2 and J is TRBJ1-5; 8 bases fit TRBD1. This receptor was taken from a young woman in good health. Sequenced: PBMCs. CDR3: CASNVDRGGPNSNQPQHF. The CDR3 coding sequence is TGTGCCAGCAACGTCGACAGGGGTGGCCCGAATAGCAATCAGCCCCAGCATTTT.